The clone carrying this TCR beta chain has only one observation. Its antigen is unknown. The CDR3 length is 15 residues. With 4 bases clipped from V and 4 bases from J, the junction kept 5 bases outside the gene matches. The V gene's germline CDR1 is SEHNR and CDR2 FQNEAQ (reference sequence). The data derive from a study of cytomegalovirus exposure and HLA in healthy donors. Findings and caveats of the study: In an earlier analysis, most TCR beta V segments were productive about 90% or about 30% of the time. Later analysis identified a missense DCLRE1C variant that was linked to TCR beta V- and J-gene trimming. What TCR beta sequences reportedly achieved was accurate prediction of HLA-A and HLA-B alleles in most subjects. Later, an analysis found that common viral pathogens appeared to be linked with several of the most significant clusters.

Primers for the PCR totalled 60 Vbeta and 13 Jbeta. Measured with immunoSEQ multiplex PCR; TCRdb has only the in-frame clones, and not every one. The sample yields roughly 150,000 clones, 75% seen once. The chain links TRBV7-9 to TRBJ2-5, with TRBD1 identical over 11 bases. The sample was PBMCs. The sequence was collected from a woman between 50 and 59 years old in good health and CMV-seropositive. The CDR3 nucleotides read TGTGCCAGCAGCTCCGGGACAGGGGGGCGAGAGACCCAGTACTTC. This encodes CASSSGTGGRETQYF.